This T cell receptor (beta chain) was observed in a study of T cell repertoires in cytomegalovirus infection (dated by TCRdb to about 2019). General notes on the study: Donor HLA type was relevant to the analysis, as public TCR beta signatures indicated carriage of CMV infection together with the matching HLA type.

As concerns this clonotype: There is no known antigen for this receptor. Base qualities are not at hand, and no much larger clone is one base apart.

Beyond this particular receptor, the publication reports: Cumulative frequency of public TCR beta family members discriminated carriers of CMV infection plus the relevant HLA type in this cohort and an independent 352-donor cohort. The ex vivo response was dominated by HLA-C-restricted CMV-specific TCR beta clonotypes, which also provided the single most frequent clonotype in two of eight donors.

The sequencing machine was an Illumina HiSeq 1500. The raw public data were reprocessed by TCRdb itself: fastp quality trimming at Q25, MiXCR clonotype calling, in-frame beta chains only. A single entry per CDR3 protein holds the most common genes and DNA from its merged rows. The sample includes approximately 500,000 distinct CDR3 sequences, with roughly 10% observed a single time. The ten most abundant clones make up roughly 10% of the sample. Per the germline V gene, MDHEN is the CDR1 and SYDVKM is the CDR2. V and J lose 8 bases and 1 base, and a span of 11 bases separates them. Taken from cysteine to phenylalanine, the CDR3 has 13 residues. Only the CDR3 DNA is retained, 39 bases long and in frame from the first base.

Sequencing used PBMCs. The sequence was collected from a human donor in good health (CMV status not recorded). Some clones in this sample may be carry-over from other donors' samples. In this chain, TRBV28 is recombined with TRBJ2-5, with TRBD1 as a weak D call on 7 bases. The nucleotide sequence reads TGTGCCAGCGGAGGGACAGTCCAAGAGACCCAGTACTTC. Its protein product is CASGGTVQETQYF.